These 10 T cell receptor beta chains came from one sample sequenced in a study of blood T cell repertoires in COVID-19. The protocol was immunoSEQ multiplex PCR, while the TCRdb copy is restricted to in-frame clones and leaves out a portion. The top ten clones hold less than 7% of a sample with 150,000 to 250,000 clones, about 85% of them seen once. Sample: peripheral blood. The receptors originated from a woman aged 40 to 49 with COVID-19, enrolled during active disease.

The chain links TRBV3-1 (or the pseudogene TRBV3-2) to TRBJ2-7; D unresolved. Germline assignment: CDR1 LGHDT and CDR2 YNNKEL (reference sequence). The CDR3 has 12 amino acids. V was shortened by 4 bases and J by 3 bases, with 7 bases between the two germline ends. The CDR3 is CASSLTGYEQYF. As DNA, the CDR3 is TGTGCCAGCAGCCTTACGGGCTACGAGCAGTACTTC.

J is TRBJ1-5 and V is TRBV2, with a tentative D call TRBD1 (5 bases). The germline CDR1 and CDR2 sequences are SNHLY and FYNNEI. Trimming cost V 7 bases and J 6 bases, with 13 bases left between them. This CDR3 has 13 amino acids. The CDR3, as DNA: TGTGCCAGCACGGGGGACTGGGCTCAGCCCCAGCATTTT. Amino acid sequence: CASTGDWAQPQHF.

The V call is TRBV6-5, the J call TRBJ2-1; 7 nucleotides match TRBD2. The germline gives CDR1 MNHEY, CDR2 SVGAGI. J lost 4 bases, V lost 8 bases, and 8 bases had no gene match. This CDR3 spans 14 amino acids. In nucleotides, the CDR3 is TGTGCCAGCGTGAGAGCGGGGAGGTACAATGAGCAGTTCTTC. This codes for CASVRAGRYNEQFF.

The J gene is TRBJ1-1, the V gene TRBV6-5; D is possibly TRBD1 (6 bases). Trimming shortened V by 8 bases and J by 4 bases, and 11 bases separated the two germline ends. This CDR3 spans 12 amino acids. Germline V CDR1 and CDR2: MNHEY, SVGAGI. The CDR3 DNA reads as TGTGCCAGCTTTTGGGGGCTCACTGAAGCTTTCTTT. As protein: CASFWGLTEAFF.

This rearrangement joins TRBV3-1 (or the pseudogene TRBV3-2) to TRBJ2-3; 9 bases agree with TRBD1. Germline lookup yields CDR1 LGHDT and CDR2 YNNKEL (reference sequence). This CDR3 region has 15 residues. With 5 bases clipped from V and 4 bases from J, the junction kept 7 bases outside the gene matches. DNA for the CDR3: TGTGCCAGCAGCACCTACAGGGGGCCTTCAGATACGCAGTATTTT. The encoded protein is CASSTYRGPSDTQYF.

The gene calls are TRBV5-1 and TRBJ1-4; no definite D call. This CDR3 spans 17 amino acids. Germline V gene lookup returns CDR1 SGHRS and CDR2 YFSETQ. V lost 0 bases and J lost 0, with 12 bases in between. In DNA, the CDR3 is TGCGCCAGCAGCTTGGCCGGGGATTTAGCAACTAATGAAAAACTGTTTTTT. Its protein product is CASSLAGDLATNEKLFF.

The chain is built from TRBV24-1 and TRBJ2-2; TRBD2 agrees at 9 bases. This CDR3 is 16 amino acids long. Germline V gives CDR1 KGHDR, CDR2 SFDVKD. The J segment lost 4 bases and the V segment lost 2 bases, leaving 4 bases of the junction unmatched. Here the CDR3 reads CATSDSSGRSTGELFF. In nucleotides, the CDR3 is TGTGCCACCAGTGATTCCAGCGGGAGGAGCACCGGGGAGCTGTTTTTT.

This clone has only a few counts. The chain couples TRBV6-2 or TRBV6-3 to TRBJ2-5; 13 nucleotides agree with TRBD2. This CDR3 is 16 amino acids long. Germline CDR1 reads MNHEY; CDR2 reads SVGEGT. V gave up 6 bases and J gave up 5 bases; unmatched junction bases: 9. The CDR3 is CASSRRLAGGTETQYF. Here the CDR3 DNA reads TGTGCCAGCAGCCGAAGACTAGCGGGGGGTACGGAGACCCAGTACTTC.

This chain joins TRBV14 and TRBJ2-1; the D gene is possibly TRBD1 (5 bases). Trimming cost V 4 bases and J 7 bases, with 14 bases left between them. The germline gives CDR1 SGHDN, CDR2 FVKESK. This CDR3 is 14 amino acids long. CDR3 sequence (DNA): TGTGCCAGCAGCCCCCGGGCAGGGTCGAATGAGCAGTTCTTC. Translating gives CASSPRAGSNEQFF.

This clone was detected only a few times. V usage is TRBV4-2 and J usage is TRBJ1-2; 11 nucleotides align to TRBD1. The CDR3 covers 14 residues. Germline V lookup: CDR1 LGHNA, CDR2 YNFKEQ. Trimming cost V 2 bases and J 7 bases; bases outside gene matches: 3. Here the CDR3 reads CASSQSGQGVGYTF. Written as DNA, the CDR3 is TGTGCCAGCAGCCAATCGGGACAGGGGGTTGGCTACACCTTC.